The 18 T cell receptor beta chains below all came from one sample that was sequenced in a study of blood T cell repertoires in COVID-19. Method: immunoSEQ multiplex PCR; TCRdb's copy keeps in-frame clones and lacks some. The sample yields over 150,000 clones, about four fifths seen once. The sequencing input was peripheral blood. The receptors were sampled from a human donor in a cohort sampled during active COVID-19.

This clone showed up just a few times. V and J are TRBV30 and TRBJ2-5; possibly TRBD1 for D (5 bases). The CDR3 length is 14 residues. The germline V gene encodes CDR1 GTSNPN and CDR2 SVGIG (reference sequence). The V end was cut by 3 bases, the J end by 1 base, with 12 bases between. CDR3 sequence (DNA): TGTGCCTGGAGCCTGGGGCGTAGCCAAGAGACCCAGTACTTC. Translated: CAWSLGRSQETQYF.

The J gene is TRBJ2-3, the V gene TRBV5-1; 7 bases map to TRBD2. This CDR3 comprises 13 residues. V lost 3 bases and J lost 6; bases outside the gene matches: 4. CDR1 is SGHRS, CDR2 YFSETQ, per germline. Here the CDR3 DNA reads TGCGCCAGCAGCTCCACCGGGGGGGATACGCAGTATTTT. Translation gives CASSSTGGDTQYF.

The chain recombines TRBV12-5 with TRBJ2-3; 8 nucleotides line up with TRBD2. J was trimmed by 4 bases and V by 4 bases; bases with no gene match: 10. Looked up from germline, CDR1 is LGHNT and CDR2 is FRNRAP. The CDR3 has 16 residues. This CDR3 reads CASGSWPGLVADTQYF. DNA for the CDR3: TGTGCTAGTGGTTCTTGGCCGGGACTAGTTGCAGATACGCAGTATTTT.

This chain links TRBV3-1 (or the pseudogene TRBV3-2) with TRBJ1-2; D perhaps matches TRBD1 (6 bases). Trimming took off 1 base at V and 4 bases at J, with 13 bases between the two ends. The CDR3 has 15 residues. Germline V CDR1 and CDR2: LGHDT, YNNKEL (reference sequence). The CDR3 DNA reads as TGTGCCAGCAGCCAAGGTAAAGGGGACATCTATGGCTACACCTTC. As protein: CASSQGKGDIYGYTF.

This clone occurred many times. This chain connects TRBV6-2 or TRBV6-3 to TRBJ2-7; 8 bases match TRBD2. The germline CDR1 and CDR2 sequences are MNHEY and SVGEGT. The CDR3 is made up of 14 amino acids. The V and J ends lost 7 bases and 4 bases, in that order; junction bases with no gene match: 9. CDR3 in DNA: TGTGCCAGCAACCCGGGACTAGGGAGTTACGAGCAGTACTTC. This codes for CASNPGLGSYEQYF.

This clone was counted once. V and J are TRBV29-1 and TRBJ1-5; tentative D call: TRBD1 (5 bases). Germline CDR1 and CDR2: SQVTM and ANQGSEA. The CDR3 length is 13 residues. Between the trimmed V and J ends, which lost 4 bases and 2 bases, there was a span of 9 bases. CDR3 sequence (DNA): TGCAGCGTTGGAGTACAGGGCAATCAGCCCCAGCATTTT. Its translation is CSVGVQGNQPQHF.

This chain joins TRBV4-2 and TRBJ1-5; the match to TRBD1 covers 7 bases. Trimming took 0 bases from V and 5 from J; bases not matched to a gene: 4. CDR1 is LGHNA and CDR2 is YNFKEQ in the germline V gene. The CDR3 runs to 15 residues. CDR3 protein: CASSQDGTDYQPQHF. The CDR3, as DNA: TGTGCCAGCAGCCAAGATGGGACAGACTATCAGCCCCAGCATTTT.

V is TRBV10-3 and J is TRBJ1-2; TRBD1 matches 7 bases. J was trimmed by 6 bases and V by 6 bases; bases with no gene match: 7. CDR3 length equals 13 residues. Germline values: CDR1 ENHRY, CDR2 SYGVKD. CDR3 sequence reads: CAISPGTVDGYTF. CDR3 nucleotide sequence: TGTGCCATCAGCCCCGGGACAGTGGATGGCTACACCTTC.

V usage is TRBV11-2 and J usage is TRBJ1-4; TRBD1 might be the D (5 bases). Germline lookup yields CDR1 SGHAT and CDR2 FQNNGV. The V end lost 5 bases, the J end lost 0 bases, and 13 bases lay between the germline ends. This CDR3 comprises 16 residues. The CDR3 nucleotides are TGTGCCAGCAGCCAGGGTCGGGGGGCAACTAATGAAAAACTGTTTTTT. It yields the protein CASSQGRGATNEKLFF.

The chain has TRBV5-1 and TRBJ2-1; TRBD2 is a possible D gene (5 bases). The germline gives CDR1 SGHRS, CDR2 YFSETQ. Trimming left V 4 bases short and J 0 bases short, with 14 bases between. The CDR3 is 16 amino acids. CDR3 amino acids: CASSPGLTRSYNEQFF. CDR3 DNA sequence: TGCGCCAGCAGCCCGGGGTTGACTCGCTCCTACAATGAGCAGTTCTTC.

The gene calls are TRBV27 and TRBJ2-3; tentative D call: TRBD2 (5 bases). The germline CDR1 and CDR2 sequences are MNHEY and SMNVEV (reference sequence). Trimming took 4 bases from V and 4 from J, leaving 15 bases between them. CDR3 length: 15 residues. The CDR3 DNA reads TGTGCCAGCAGTTCGCCACCTAGCTACTCAGATACGCAGTATTTT. Translating gives CASSSPPSYSDTQYF.

The chain employs TRBV18 and TRBJ1-2, with TRBD1 matching 7 bases. Trimming took 4 bases from V and 1 from J; bases not matched to a gene: 12. Germline-derived CDR1 and CDR2 are KGHSH and LQKENI. The CDR3 covers 17 residues. The CDR3 region is CASSLDIGQAVNYGYTF. DNA of the CDR3: TGTGCCAGCTCACTTGATATAGGACAGGCCGTTAACTATGGCTACACCTTC.

The chain carries TRBV27 and TRBJ1-2; 9 bases are shared with TRBD1. Per germline, CDR1 MNHEY and CDR2 SMNVEV (reference sequence). The CDR3 runs 14 residues. The V gene end was trimmed by 5 bases and the J gene end by 5 bases; junction bases not matched to a gene: 6. Written as DNA, the CDR3 is TGTGCCAGCAGTCCCGGGACAGGGACGTATGGCTACACCTTC. This codes for CASSPGTGTYGYTF.

The rearrangement uses TRBV5-1 and TRBJ2-5, with 8 bases fitting TRBD2. This CDR3 spans 15 amino acids. From germline, CDR1 is SGHRS and CDR2 YFSETQ. With 2 bases clipped from V and 2 bases from J, the junction kept 5 bases outside the gene matches. The CDR3 bases are TGCGCCAGCAGCTTCGCGGGGGGCCCTCAAGAGACCCAGTACTTC. It codes for CASSFAGGPQETQYF.

The chain uses TRBV3-1 (or the pseudogene TRBV3-2) and TRBJ2-6; D is possibly TRBD1 (6 bases). Germline V gene sequence: CDR1 LGHDT, CDR2 YNNKEL (reference sequence). The CDR3 loop spans 15 amino acids. The V gene lost 3 bases and the J gene lost 1 base, with 7 bases spanning the gap. CDR3 in DNA: TGTGCCAGCAGCCATACAGGGTCTGGGGCCAACGTCCTGACTTTC. Amino acid sequence: CASSHTGSGANVLTF.

J is TRBJ2-7 and V is TRBV11-2, with D hard to call. Germline V gives CDR1 SGHAT, CDR2 FQNNGV. V lost 3 bases to trimming and J lost 5 bases, with 2 bases between them. The CDR3 is made up of 10 amino acids. In DNA form, the CDR3 reads TGTGCCAGCAGCTTCAACGAGCAGTACTTC. Encoded protein: CASSFNEQYF.

The chain recombines TRBV3-1 (or the pseudogene TRBV3-2) with TRBJ2-1, with 7 bases aligning to TRBD2. Trimming at V came to 3 bases and at J to 4 bases, leaving 3 bases not matched to a gene. The CDR3 is 14 amino acids. CDR1 LGHDT and CDR2 YNNKEL come from the germline V gene (reference sequence). Here the CDR3 reads CASSQPGGYNEQFF. CDR3 DNA sequence: TGTGCCAGCAGCCAGCCGGGGGGATACAATGAGCAGTTCTTC.

This clone was picked up a small number of times. V gene TRBV6-5 combines with J gene TRBJ2-3, with 7 bases that match TRBD2. Germline V CDR1 and CDR2: MNHEY, SVGAGI. J lost 7 bases, V lost 4 bases, and 8 bases had no gene match. The CDR3 loop spans 14 amino acids. The CDR3 nucleotides read TGTGCCAGCAGTTTCTCGACTAGCTCAAATACGCAGTATTTT. Translation gives CASSFSTSSNTQYF.